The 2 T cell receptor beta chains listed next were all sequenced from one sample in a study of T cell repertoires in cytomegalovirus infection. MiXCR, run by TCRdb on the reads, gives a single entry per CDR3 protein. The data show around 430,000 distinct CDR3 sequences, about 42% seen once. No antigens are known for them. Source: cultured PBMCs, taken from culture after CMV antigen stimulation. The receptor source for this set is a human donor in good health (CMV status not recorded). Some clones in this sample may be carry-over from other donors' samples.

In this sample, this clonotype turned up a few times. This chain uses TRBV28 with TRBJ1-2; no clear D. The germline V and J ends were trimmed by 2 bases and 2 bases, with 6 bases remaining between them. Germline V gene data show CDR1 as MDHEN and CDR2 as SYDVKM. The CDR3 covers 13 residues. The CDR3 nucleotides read TGTGCCAGCAGTTTAATCCTCAACTATGGCTACACCTTC. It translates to CASSLILNYGYTF.

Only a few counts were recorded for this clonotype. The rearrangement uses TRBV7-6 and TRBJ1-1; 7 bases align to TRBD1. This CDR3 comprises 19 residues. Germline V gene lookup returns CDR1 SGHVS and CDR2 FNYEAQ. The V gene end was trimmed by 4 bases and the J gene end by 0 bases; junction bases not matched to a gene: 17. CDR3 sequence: CASSSATRQGWGVNTEAFF. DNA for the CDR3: TGTGCCAGCAGCTCAGCCACGAGACAGGGATGGGGCGTGAACACTGAAGCTTTCTTT.